The 17 T cell receptor beta chains reported below all come from one sample, sequenced in a study of T cell responses to AZD1222 COVID-19 vaccine. TCRdb keeps only in-frame clones here, not all; method: immunoSEQ multiplex PCR. Among 150,000 to 250,000 clones listed, roughly 92% were seen once. The material sequenced was peripheral blood, taken 28 days after the second AZD1222 dose. The receptor source for this set is an adult who received the AZD1222 COVID-19 vaccine.

V is TRBV4-2 and J is TRBJ2-3; D is perhaps TRBD2 (6 bases). The germline V and J ends were trimmed by 0 bases and 2 bases, with 18 bases remaining between them. Germline CDR1 is LGHNA and CDR2 is YNFKEQ. CDR3 length: 18 amino acids. The CDR3 is CASSQDKGLSRSTDTQYF. Written as DNA, the CDR3 is TGTGCCAGCAGCCAAGACAAAGGACTATCTCGATCCACAGATACGCAGTATTTT.

J is TRBJ1-1 and V is TRBV6-5; D is unclear. The CDR3 covers 12 residues. Germline-derived CDR1 and CDR2 are MNHEY and SVGAGI. The V end was cut by 4 bases, the J end by 10 bases, with 13 bases between. The CDR3 nucleotides read TGTGCCAGCAGTTCTGACCGGAGGACAGCTTTCTTT. Its translation: CASSSDRRTAFF.

This sequence joins TRBV7-9 and TRBJ1-1, with no clear D. Germline CDR1 and CDR2: SEHNR and FQNEAQ (reference sequence). There are 14 residues in the CDR3. Trimming removed 5 bases from V and 4 bases from J, with 14 bases in between. The CDR3 spells CASSLFDLSTEAFF. The CDR3 DNA is TGTGCCAGCAGCCTTTTCGATTTGAGCACTGAAGCTTTCTTT.

In its sample, this clone was seen once. This chain connects TRBV3-1 (or the pseudogene TRBV3-2) to TRBJ1-3; unclear D gene. The CDR3 totals 15 residues. Trimming took 3 bases from V and 1 from J, leaving 10 bases between them. In germline, CDR1 is LGHDT, CDR2 YNNKEL (reference sequence). The CDR3 nucleotides read TGTGCCAGCAGCCAGAGAGGTGGATCTGGAAACACCATATATTTT. It codes for CASSQRGGSGNTIYF.

V and J are TRBV7-2 and TRBJ1-2; D not resolved. V shed 5 bases and J shed 6 bases, with 19 bases lying between them. CDR1 and CDR2 from the germline V gene are SGHTA and FQGNSA. This CDR3 spans 15 amino acids. The CDR3 loop is CASSPYNSLEDGYTF. The CDR3 nucleotides are TGTGCCAGCAGCCCGTACAATTCCTTGGAGGATGGCTACACCTTC. Variable domain in full (rest from reference TRBV7-2 and TRBJ1-2): GAGVSQSPSNKVTEKGKDVELRCDPISGHTALYWYRQSLGQGLEFLIYFQGNSAPDKSGLPSDRFSAERTGGSVSTLTIQRTQQEDSAVYLCASSPYNSLEDGYTFGSGTRLTVV.

Here the CDR3 reads CASSIGWDRGHNYGYTF. CDR3 nucleotide sequence: TGTGCCAGTAGTATAGGCTGGGACAGGGGGCACAACTATGGCTACACCTTC. V usage is TRBV19 and J usage is TRBJ1-2, with 12 bases that match TRBD1. V lost 1 base to trimming and J lost 2 bases; unmatched junction nucleotides: 5. Germline CDR1 LNHDA, CDR2 SQIVND (reference sequence). CDR3 size: 17 residues.

The DNA of the CDR3 is TGTGCCAGTAGTATAGCTCTTTGGGACAGGGGGCAAGAGCAGTACTTC. This sequence encodes CASSIALWDRGQEQYF. V is TRBV19 and J is TRBJ2-7; 12 bases map to TRBD1. Losses at the gene ends were 1 base for V and 7 bases for J; bases not matched to a gene: 8. The CDR3 has 16 amino acids. Germline V gene lookup returns CDR1 LNHDA and CDR2 SQIVND (reference sequence).

The chain is built from TRBV6-4 and TRBJ2-5, with a tentative D call TRBD1 (6 bases). V lost 2 bases and J 3 bases, leaving 16 bases between the germline ends. Germline CDR1 reads MRHNA; CDR2 reads SNTAGT. The CDR3 runs 16 residues. CDR3 bases: TGTGCCAGCAGTGACGCCGAGGGGGTCGTAAAAGAGACCCAGTACTTC. Protein sequence: CASSDAEGVVKETQYF.

The chain has TRBV6-5 and TRBJ1-2, with TRBD1 matching 8 bases. Germline CDR1 MNHEY, CDR2 SVGAGI. The ends lost 6 bases at V and 7 bases at J; junction bases unmatched: 7. The CDR3 sequence is 13 residues long. CDR3 loop: CASRTQGALGYTF. Here the CDR3 DNA reads TGTGCCAGCAGGACCCAGGGGGCGCTTGGCTACACCTTC.

The rearrangement links TRBV28 to TRBJ2-3; 10 bases are a match to TRBD2. Germline CDR1 is MDHEN and CDR2 is SYDVKM. This CDR3 contains 18 residues. After removal of 3 bases from V and 0 bases from J, the junction contained 9 bases not matched to a gene. The CDR3 sequence: CASSFPIGLAESTDTQYF. The DNA of the CDR3 is TGTGCCAGCAGTTTTCCGATTGGACTAGCGGAAAGCACAGATACGCAGTATTTT.

The chain is built from TRBV30 and TRBJ1-1, with D perhaps TRBD1 (5 bases). The CDR3 extends over 14 amino acids. Germline V CDR1 and CDR2: GTSNPN, SVGIG (reference sequence). V dropped 4 bases and J dropped 3 bases, with 15 bases sitting between them. DNA for the CDR3: TGTGCCTGGAATGGGGCCGTAAGGCACACTGAAGCTTTCTTT. Residues: CAWNGAVRHTEAFF.

This rearrangement joins TRBV5-4 to TRBJ1-2; D is ambiguous. Trimming removed 2 bases from V and 4 bases from J, with 9 bases in between. The germline V gene encodes CDR1 SGHNT and CDR2 YYREEE (reference sequence). The length of the CDR3 is 13 residues. The CDR3: CASSFPGGYGYTF. The DNA of the CDR3 is TGTGCCAGCAGCTTTCCGGGTGGCTATGGCTACACCTTC.

This clone was recorded only once. Other DNA sequences in this specimen translate into the identical CDR3. The J gene is TRBJ1-2, the V gene TRBV12-3 or TRBV12-4; D not resolved. The V end lost 4 bases, the J end lost 5 bases, and 5 bases lay between the germline ends. The CDR3 consists of 11 residues. This CDR3 is CASSSSYGYTF. CDR3 DNA sequence: TGTGCCAGCAGTTCCTCTTATGGCTACACCTTC.

This chain uses TRBV5-1 with TRBJ2-1; the match to TRBD1 covers 7 bases. V lost 4 bases to trimming and J lost 2 bases; unmatched junction nucleotides: 3. In germline, CDR1 is SGHRS, CDR2 YFSETQ. The CDR3 is 14 residues long. In DNA form, the CDR3 reads TGCGCCAGCAGCCTGGGACAGACCTACAATGAGCAGTTCTTC. Its translation: CASSLGQTYNEQFF. Together with reference TRBV5-1 and TRBJ2-1, the CDR3 gives the full variable domain: KAGVTQTPRYLIKTRGQQVTLSCSPISGHRSVSWYQQTPGQGLQFLFEYFSETQRNKGNFPGRFSGRQFSNSRSEMNVSTLELGDSALYLCASSLGQTYNEQFFGPGTRLTVL.

V and J are TRBV27 and TRBJ1-2, with D possibly being TRBD1 (5 bases). Germline lookup yields CDR1 MNHEY and CDR2 SMNVEV (reference sequence). The CDR3 is 14 amino acids. Trimming took off 6 bases at V and 4 bases at J, with 15 bases between the two ends. CDR3: CASSPRAGGYGYTF. CDR3 DNA sequence: TGTGCCAGCAGCCCAAGAGCGGGGGGCTATGGCTACACCTTC.

The chain links TRBV5-1 to TRBJ1-1; TRBD1 might be the D (5 bases). Germline CDR1 reads SGHRS; CDR2 reads YFSETQ. The CDR3 is 14 amino acids. V was clipped by 2 bases and J by 4 bases, with 12 bases between them. The chain's CDR3 is CASSLGTAGTEAFF. The CDR3 region has the DNA TGCGCCAGCAGCTTAGGGACGGCCGGCACTGAAGCTTTCTTT.

The rearrangement joins TRBV29-1 to TRBJ1-4; maybe TRBD1 (6 bases). V lost 2 bases to trimming and J lost 8 bases, with 15 bases between them. This CDR3 region has 14 residues. CDR1 is SQVTM and CDR2 is ANQGSEA in the germline V gene. As DNA, the CDR3 is TGCAGCGTTGAACCAGGGGCCGGTGGAGAAAAACTGTTTTTT. It yields the protein CSVEPGAGGEKLFF.